This T cell receptor beta chain was sequenced for a study of shared clonotypes between healthy human individuals. Sequencing was performed with immunoSEQ multiplex PCR; in TCRdb, only in-frame clones are kept and a portion is missing. Counted here are 470,000 or so clones, approximately 81% occurring once; the ten biggest clones make up 10% to 15%. Deletions cut 0 bases from V and 11 bases from J, with 17 bases between. Germline lookup yields CDR1 GTSNPN and CDR2 SVGIG (reference sequence). The CDR3 is 14 amino acids. V usage is TRBV30 and J usage is TRBJ1-5; possible D gene TRBD1, 6 bases. The origin of this receptor is a woman aged 40 to 50 in good health. Some clones in this sample may be carry-over from other donors' samples. The material sequenced was PBMCs. CDR3 residues: CAWSVPGGLLAQHF. The DNA for the CDR3 is TGTGCCTGGAGTGTACCGGGGGGCCTTCTGGCCCAGCATTTT.